These 18 T cell receptor beta chains were all obtained from the same sample, sequenced in a study of cytomegalovirus exposure and HLA in healthy donors. PCR involved 60 Vbeta and 13 Jbeta primers. Measured with immunoSEQ multiplex PCR; TCRdb has only the in-frame clones, and not every one. This table has approximately 140,000 clones, over 60% appearing once. Sequencing was done on a sample of PBMCs. Source of these receptors: a young woman in good health and CMV-seronegative.

The chain recombines TRBV30 with TRBJ2-1, with TRBD2 matching 7 bases. Per the germline V gene, CDR1 is GTSNPN and CDR2 is SVGIG (reference sequence). V dropped 3 bases and J dropped 6; count of bases not matched to a gene: 14. The CDR3 has 16 amino acids. CDR3 residues: CAWRRSLGGSVNEQFF. Written as DNA, the CDR3 is TGTGCCTGGAGAAGATCGTTGGGCGGGAGTGTCAATGAGCAGTTCTTC.

The chain recombines TRBV5-1 with TRBJ1-6, with 8 bases that match TRBD1. Germline V gives CDR1 SGHRS, CDR2 YFSETQ. With V trimmed by 4 bases and J by 10 bases, 10 bases remained unmatched. The CDR3 extends over 15 amino acids. DNA for the CDR3: TGCGCCAGCAGCCCCTCGGACAGGGTCGCCTCACCCCTCCACTTT. This translates into CASSPSDRVASPLHF.

The rearrangement uses TRBV7-2 and TRBJ1-3; a weak D match, TRBD1 (6 bases). This CDR3 is 15 amino acids long. Germline V gene data show CDR1 as SGHTA and CDR2 as FQGNSA. V lost 5 bases and J 0 bases, leaving 11 bases between the germline ends. The DNA of the CDR3 is TGTGCCAGCAGCCCTCGGACAGCCTCTGGAAACACCATATATTTT. It encodes CASSPRTASGNTIYF.

The CDR3 bases are TGTGCCAGCAGTTACGGGACAGTATACAATGAGCAGTTCTTC. Translated: CASSYGTVYNEQFF. V gene TRBV6-5 combines with J gene TRBJ2-1; TRBD1 matches 7 bases. Germline lookup yields CDR1 MNHEY and CDR2 SVGAGI. The ends lost 2 bases at V and 4 bases at J; junction bases unmatched: 2. CDR3 size: 14 residues.

V and J are TRBV2 and TRBJ2-3; unclear D gene. Per the germline V gene, CDR1 is SNHLY and CDR2 is FYNNEI. Trimming removed 6 bases from V and 4 bases from J, with 8 bases in between. The CDR3 runs 12 residues. The CDR3 region has the DNA TGTGCCAGCAGCATCGACTCAGATACGCAGTATTTT. Amino acids: CASSIDSDTQYF. The complete variable domain, with remaining parts taken from reference TRBV2 and TRBJ2-3, reads EPEVTQTPSHQVTQMGQEVILRCVPISNHLYFYWYRQILGQKVEFLVSFYNNEISEKSEIFDDQFSVERPDGSNFTLKIRSTKLEDSAMYFCASSIDSDTQYFGPGTRLTVL.

This clone showed up just a few times. The chain carries TRBV5-1 and TRBJ1-1; the match to TRBD1 covers 7 bases. Trimming at V came to 3 bases and at J to 4 bases, leaving 9 bases not matched to a gene. CDR1 SGHRS and CDR2 YFSETQ come from the germline V gene. There are 15 residues in the CDR3. CDR3 DNA sequence: TGCGCCAGCAGCTCCCGACAGGGCGTGGGCACTGAAGCTTTCTTT. This encodes CASSSRQGVGTEAFF.

The gene calls are TRBV5-6 and TRBJ1-2, with D unclear. The CDR3 contains 14 residues. CDR1 is SGHDT, CDR2 YYEEEE, per germline. Trimming left V 0 bases short and J 10 bases short, with 16 bases between. The CDR3 nucleotides read TGTGCCAGCAGCTTGGTAGGATTCAGAGCGGACTACACCTTC. It specifies CASSLVGFRADYTF. The whole variable domain, filled in from reference TRBV5-6 and TRBJ1-2, reads DAGVTQSPTHLIKTRGQQVTLRCSPKSGHDTVSWYQQALGQGPQFIFQYYEEEERQRGNFPDRFSGHQFPNYSSELNVNALLLGDSALYLCASSLVGFRADYTFGSGTRLTVV.

The V call is TRBV7-8, the J call TRBJ1-2; TRBD1 matches 9 bases. The CDR3 contains 14 residues. Trimming took 4 bases from V and 4 from J; bases not matched to a gene: 4. Germline V gene sequence: CDR1 SGHVS, CDR2 FQNEAQ. The CDR3 region has the DNA TGTGCCAGCAGCTCTACAGGGGGCGGCTATGGCTACACCTTC. Its protein product is CASSSTGGGYGYTF.

V usage is TRBV9 and J usage is TRBJ2-7; 10 bases are a match to TRBD2. The CDR3 has 15 amino acids. Germline lookup yields CDR1 SGDLS and CDR2 YYNGEE. After removal of 3 bases from V and 7 bases from J, the junction contained 10 bases not matched to a gene. In nucleotides, the CDR3 is TGTGCCAGCAGCGGGGAGGGGACTAGCGATAGGGAGCAGTACTTC. It translates to CASSGEGTSDREQYF.

The CDR3 loop is CASSSRTSGAAEQFF. The CDR3 nucleotides are TGTGCCAGCAGCTCAAGGACTAGCGGGGCCGCCGAGCAGTTCTTC. The gene calls are TRBV7-6 and TRBJ2-1; 12 bases are a match to TRBD2. The germline gives CDR1 SGHVS, CDR2 FNYEAQ. CDR3 length: 15 residues. The junction had 8 bases not matched to a gene; V was cut back by 4 bases and J by 10 bases.

The V and J genes are TRBV25-1 and TRBJ1-1; D possibly corresponds to TRBD1 (6 bases). Germline values: CDR1 MGHDK, CDR2 SYGVNS. This CDR3 has 16 residues. The germline V and J ends were trimmed by 8 bases and 6 bases, with 25 bases remaining between them. The CDR3 sequence: CASGIGSTGRGAEAFF. CDR3 nucleotide sequence: TGTGCCAGCGGAATAGGATCGACAGGCCGGGGGGCTGAAGCTTTCTTT.

This chain joins TRBV15 and TRBJ1-5; perhaps TRBD1 as D (5 bases). V was trimmed by 3 bases and J by 4 bases, leaving 10 bases between them. This CDR3 is 14 amino acids long. Germline lookup yields CDR1 LNHNV and CDR2 YYDKDF (reference sequence). The CDR3 reads CATSSGGGNQPQHF. CDR3 nucleotide sequence: TGTGCCACCAGCAGCGGGGGGGGTAATCAGCCCCAGCATTTT.

The chain recombines TRBV4-3 with TRBJ1-2; D unresolved. The ends were cut back, 1 base at V and 5 bases at J, with 14 bases in the middle. This CDR3 spans 15 amino acids. CDR1 and CDR2 from the germline V gene are LGHNA and YSLEER. This CDR3 reads CASSQVSWGDYGYTF. CDR3 coding DNA: TGCGCCAGCAGCCAAGTCTCATGGGGAGATTATGGCTACACCTTC.

This chain connects TRBV28 to TRBJ2-5, with 9 bases identical to TRBD2. The CDR3 spans 17 residues. Trimming cost V 1 base and J 2 bases; bases outside gene matches: 8. Germline values: CDR1 MDHEN, CDR2 SYDVKM. The CDR3 nucleotides are TGTGCCAGCAGTTTATCAAGGCCTAGCGGGGTACAAGAGACCCAGTACTTC. This gives the protein CASSLSRPSGVQETQYF.

V and J are TRBV5-4 and TRBJ2-5; weak D call: TRBD2 (6 bases). The CDR3 contains 14 residues. Trimming removed 3 bases from V and 2 bases from J, with 11 bases in between. Germline V gives CDR1 SGHNT, CDR2 YYREEE (reference sequence). Written as DNA, the CDR3 is TGTGCCAGCAGCTCGGACTATCCACAAGAGACCCAGTACTTC. Encoded protein: CASSSDYPQETQYF.

This clone has a single count. V and J are TRBV5-6 and TRBJ2-2; 8 nucleotides line up with TRBD1. There are 14 residues in the CDR3. J gave up 4 bases and V 7 bases, and 6 bases lay outside the gene matches. CDR1 is SGHDT and CDR2 is YYEEEE in the germline V gene. CDR3 bases: TGTGCCAGCCAAGACAGGGGTGGCACCGGGGAGCTGTTTTTT. Translated, it gives CASQDRGGTGELFF.

The gene calls are TRBV7-9 and TRBJ1-1; D may be TRBD1 (5 bases). The CDR3 has 18 residues. Germline values: CDR1 SEHNR, CDR2 FQNEAQ (reference sequence). V was shortened by 2 bases and J by 4 bases, with 23 bases between the two germline ends. The CDR3, as DNA: TGTGCCAGCAGCTTACTCATCTTCAGGGAAAGCTATTTCACTGAAGCTTTCTTT. Translating it yields CASSLLIFRESYFTEAFF.

The V gene is TRBV29-1, the J gene TRBJ2-1; D ambiguous. V was trimmed by 6 bases and J by 4 bases, leaving 16 bases between them. The CDR3 length is 14 residues. Germline lookup yields CDR1 SQVTM and CDR2 ANQGSEA. CDR3 in DNA: TGCAGCGTGATTCGGCGGAATAGATACAATGAGCAGTTCTTC. Encoded protein: CSVIRRNRYNEQFF.